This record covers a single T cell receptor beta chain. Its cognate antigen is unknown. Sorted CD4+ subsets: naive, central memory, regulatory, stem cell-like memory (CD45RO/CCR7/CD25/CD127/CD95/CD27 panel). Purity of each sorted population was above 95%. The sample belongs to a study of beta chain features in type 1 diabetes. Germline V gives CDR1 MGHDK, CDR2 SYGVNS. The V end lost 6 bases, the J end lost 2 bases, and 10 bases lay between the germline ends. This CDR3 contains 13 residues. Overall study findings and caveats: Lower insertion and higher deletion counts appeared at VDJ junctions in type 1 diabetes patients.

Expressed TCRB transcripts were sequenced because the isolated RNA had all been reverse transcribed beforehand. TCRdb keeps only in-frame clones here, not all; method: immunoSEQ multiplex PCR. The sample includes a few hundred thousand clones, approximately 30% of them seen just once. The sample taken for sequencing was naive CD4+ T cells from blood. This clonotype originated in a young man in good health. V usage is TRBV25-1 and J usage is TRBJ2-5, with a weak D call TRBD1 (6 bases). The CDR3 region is CASRETGQETQYF. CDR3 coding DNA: TGTGCCAGCAGGGAGACAGGACAAGAGACCCAGTACTTC.